This TCR beta chain was identified during a study of Ad26.COV2.S vaccination and SARS-CoV-2 variants. Study observations and caveats: Vaccine recipients showed a spike-specific TCR breadth that was higher than in placebo recipients. It was reported that spike-specific CD8+ and CD4+ T cell responses were substantially broad after vaccination.

Treatment reported: around 19 received Ad26.COV2.S at low or high dose, single or two shots; about 5 received placebo; per-sample allocation not given. Collection of samples fell on day 63 after the first vaccine or placebo injection. V lost 0 bases, J lost 4 bases, and 14 bases stayed unmatched. CDR1 is LGHNA, CDR2 YSLEER, per germline. The CDR3 runs 19 residues. The assay was immunoSEQ multiplex PCR, and TCRdb's table has in-frame clones only and misses some. The table shows approximately 450,000 clones, with roughly 90% occurring only once. Concerning this clone: What it binds is not known.

The chain recombines TRBV4-3 with TRBJ1-2; 10 positions agree with TRBD1. The sequence was collected from a person between 18 and 59 years old who received the Ad26.COV2.S COVID-19 vaccine or a placebo. Sequencing was performed on peripheral blood, taken in a trial of Ad26.COV2.S vaccine versus placebo. CDR3 sequence: CASSQDLTGQGSIPYGYTF. The DNA of the CDR3 is TGCGCCAGCAGCCAAGATCTGACGGGACAGGGGTCAATCCCCTATGGCTACACCTTC.